This entry lists 24 T cell receptor beta chains sequenced from one sample in a study of blood T cell repertoires in COVID-19. Only in-frame clones appear in the TCRdb table, and some are missing; sequencing was by immunoSEQ multiplex PCR. The table lists 150,000 to 200,000 clones, about 88% of them singletons. The sequencing input was PBMCs or T cells enriched from blood (not recorded which). These TCRs come from a woman aged 18-30 years who had recovered from COVID-19.

This clone turned up a few times. V is TRBV28 and J is TRBJ1-2; D is unclear. The V end lost 6 bases, the J end lost 4 bases, and 18 bases lay between the germline ends. This CDR3 comprises 15 residues. Germline V gene data show CDR1 as MDHEN and CDR2 as SYDVKM. The CDR3: CASSKEPIPVYGYTF. The CDR3 DNA sequence: TGTGCCAGCAGCAAAGAGCCGATCCCGGTCTATGGCTACACCTTC.

This chain connects TRBV28 to TRBJ2-2, with D possibly matching TRBD1 (6 bases). The CDR3 spans 16 residues. The germline V gene encodes CDR1 MDHEN and CDR2 SYDVKM. V lost 2 bases, J lost 4 bases, and 14 bases lay in between. CDR3 residues: CASSLEWGPVTGELFF. The CDR3 bases are TGTGCCAGCAGTTTAGAATGGGGGCCCGTCACCGGGGAGCTGTTTTTT.

The chain joins TRBV2 to TRBJ2-1; maybe TRBD1 (6 bases). V was clipped by 9 bases and J by 3 bases, with 18 bases between them. CDR1 and CDR2 (germline): SNHLY, FYNNEI. The CDR3 covers 15 residues. CDR3: CARGNDLGGYNEQFF. CDR3 bases: TGTGCCAGAGGGAATGATCTAGGGGGCTACAATGAGCAGTTCTTC.

The chain uses TRBV6-5 and TRBJ1-6; D unclear. CDR3 length: 16 amino acids. CDR1 and CDR2 from the germline V gene are MNHEY and SVGAGI. V lost 3 bases and J lost 9, with 18 bases in between. Here the CDR3 DNA reads TGTGCCAGCAGTTATTCTCCCGCGGGCCGGGGTTCACCCCTCCACTTT. It codes for CASSYSPAGRGSPLHF.

This rearrangement joins TRBV9 to TRBJ2-3; D call uncertain. The CDR3 extends over 13 amino acids. The V end lost 3 bases, the J end lost 6 bases, and 11 bases lay between the germline ends. CDR1 SGDLS and CDR2 YYNGEE come from the germline V gene. CDR3 protein: CASSAPLRDTQYF. The CDR3 DNA is TGTGCCAGCAGCGCCCCTCTGAGGGATACGCAGTATTTT.

The chain couples TRBV5-1 to TRBJ2-2, with 10 positions matching TRBD2. This CDR3 has 17 residues. With V trimmed by 4 bases and J by 0 bases, 6 bases remained unmatched. Looked up from germline, CDR1 is SGHRS and CDR2 is YFSETQ. In DNA, the CDR3 is TGCGCCAGCAGCCCGCTAGCGGGGGCGGCGAACACCGGGGAGCTGTTTTTT. This encodes CASSPLAGAANTGELFF.

This clone has just one count. The chain carries TRBV28 and TRBJ2-7; 7 bases fit TRBD1. The V and J ends lost 4 bases and 1 base, in that order; junction bases with no gene match: 10. CDR3 length: 16 residues. Germline assignment: CDR1 MDHEN and CDR2 SYDVKM. This CDR3 reads CASSSHRDSRSYEQYF. In DNA, the CDR3 is TGTGCCAGCAGTTCCCACCGGGACAGCAGATCCTACGAGCAGTACTTC. Based on the CDR3 plus reference TRBV28 and TRBJ2-7, the full variable domain is DVKVTQSSRYLVKRTGEKVFLECVQDMDHENMFWYRQDPGLGLRLIYFSYDVKMKEKGDIPEGYSVSREKKERFSLILESASTNQTSMYLCASSSHRDSRSYEQYFGPGTRLTVT.

This clone was counted only a few times. This chain joins TRBV7-9 and TRBJ1-1; the D gene is possibly TRBD1 (6 bases). CDR1 is SEHNR, CDR2 FQNEAQ, per germline (reference sequence). The CDR3 sequence is 12 residues long. Trimming left V 6 bases short and J 6 bases short, with 11 bases between. This chain's CDR3 is CASSIGQPEAFF. The CDR3 DNA is TGTGCCAGCAGTATTGGACAGCCTGAAGCTTTCTTT.

This clone was found a few times. The chain recombines TRBV4-1 with TRBJ1-2; D is perhaps TRBD1 (6 bases). Germline values: CDR1 MGHRA, CDR2 YSYEKL. CDR3 length: 16 residues. Trimming cost V 3 bases and J 4 bases, with 18 bases left between them. The CDR3: CASSQAVDTGSYGYTF. CDR3 bases: TGCGCCAGCAGCCAGGCGGTAGACACAGGGTCCTATGGCTACACCTTC.

V is TRBV28 and J is TRBJ1-3; D uncertain. The germline gives CDR1 MDHEN, CDR2 SYDVKM. V was clipped by 7 bases and J by 3 bases, with 10 bases between them. The CDR3 contains 13 residues. The chain's CDR3 is CASNTGYGNTIYF. The DNA of the CDR3 is TGTGCCAGCAATACCGGGTATGGAAACACCATATATTTT.

The rearrangement links TRBV7-9 to TRBJ1-4; the D gene is possibly TRBD1 (5 bases). The germline V gene has CDR1 SEHNR and CDR2 FQNEAQ (reference sequence). CDR3 length: 14 amino acids. The V end was cut by 5 bases, the J end by 6 bases, with 13 bases between. The CDR3: CASSPKGADEKLFF. Written as DNA, the CDR3 is TGTGCCAGCAGCCCTAAAGGGGCGGATGAAAAACTGTTTTTT. Full variable domain (outside the CDR3, taken from reference TRBV7-9 and TRBJ1-4): DTGVSQNPRHKITKRGQNVTFRCDPISEHNRLYWYRQTLGQGPEFLTYFQNEAQLEKSRLLSDRFSAERPKGSFSTLEIQRTEQGDSAMYLCASSPKGADEKLFFGSGTQLSVL.

There are a few counts of this clone. The V call is TRBV28, the J call TRBJ1-2; 7 bases match TRBD1. J lost 7 bases, V lost 5 bases, and 7 bases had no gene match. From germline, CDR1 is MDHEN and CDR2 SYDVKM. The CDR3 sequence is 13 residues long. The CDR3 nucleotides read TGTGCCAGCAGTGCCGGGACAGATGTTGGCTACACCTTC. Translated: CASSAGTDVGYTF.

This clone showed up many times. This chain links TRBV6-4 with TRBJ1-5; perhaps TRBD1 as D (6 bases). The germline V gene has CDR1 MRHNA and CDR2 SNTAGT. There are 14 residues in the CDR3. Trimming left V 5 bases short and J 1 base short, with 9 bases between. CDR3 sequence: CASSSTGSNQPQHF. The CDR3 DNA reads as TGTGCCAGCAGTTCGACAGGCAGCAATCAGCCCCAGCATTTT.

The chain carries TRBV6-1 and TRBJ2-7; a possible D gene is TRBD2 (5 bases). Germline V gene lookup returns CDR1 MNHNS and CDR2 SASEGT. The V end was cut by 1 base, the J end by 5 bases, with 15 bases between. This CDR3 region has 15 residues. The CDR3 here is CASSEDGQRSDEQYF. The CDR3 bases are TGTGCCAGCAGTGAAGATGGGCAGCGGAGTGACGAGCAGTACTTC.

The chain is built from TRBV6-5 and TRBJ2-2; 9 nucleotides align to TRBD2. The germline CDR1 and CDR2 sequences are MNHEY and SVGAGI. The J segment lost 5 bases and the V segment lost 0 bases, leaving 4 bases of the junction unmatched. The CDR3 has 16 residues. DNA for the CDR3: TGTGCCAGCAGTTACTCGGGGCTAGCGGGGACCGGGGAGCTGTTTTTT. Its translation: CASSYSGLAGTGELFF.

The chain employs TRBV3-1 (or the pseudogene TRBV3-2) and TRBJ2-7; D is unresolved. The CDR3 totals 13 residues. Trimming took 1 base from V and 5 from J, leaving 9 bases between them. Germline CDR1 and CDR2: LGHDT and YNNKEL (reference sequence). The CDR3 DNA reads TGTGCCAGCAGCCAAGTCCCGGGTAACGAGCAGTACTTC. It encodes CASSQVPGNEQYF.

The J gene is TRBJ2-1, the V gene TRBV12-3 or TRBV12-4; D possibly corresponds to TRBD2 (5 bases). This CDR3 is 13 amino acids long. Trimming cost V 0 bases and J 10 bases, with 10 bases left between them. CDR3 in DNA: TGTGCCAGCAGTTTAGCACTTACGGGGGAGCAGTTCTTC. Translating gives CASSLALTGEQFF.

J is TRBJ1-4 and V is TRBV10-3; 8 nucleotides match TRBD1. V shed 10 bases and J 7 bases; nucleotides not matched to a gene: 20. CDR1 is ENHRY, CDR2 SYGVKD, per germline. The CDR3 has 17 amino acids. CDR3 protein: CATTGQGDGQGGEKLFF. CDR3 nucleotide sequence: TGTGCCACAACGGGGCAAGGGGATGGACAGGGTGGTGAAAAACTGTTTTTT.

This chain joins TRBV30 and TRBJ2-3; 8 bases line up with TRBD1. Germline V gives CDR1 GTSNPN, CDR2 SVGIG (reference sequence). CDR3 size: 14 residues. The V segment lost 1 base and the J segment 5 bases; nucleotides outside the gene matches: 5. CDR3 sequence reads: CAWSEGTGRDTQYF. As DNA, the CDR3 is TGTGCCTGGAGTGAAGGGACAGGCCGAGATACGCAGTATTTT.

The chain couples TRBV28 to TRBJ1-5; 9 nucleotides line up with TRBD1. Germline CDR1 and CDR2: MDHEN and SYDVKM. Trimming took 4 bases from V and 0 from J; bases not matched to a gene: 10. This CDR3 has 18 amino acids. This chain's CDR3 is CASSSTRTGAYSNQPQHF. Written as DNA, the CDR3 is TGTGCCAGCAGTTCTACCCGGACAGGGGCCTATAGCAATCAGCCCCAGCATTTT. Together with reference TRBV28 and TRBJ1-5, the CDR3 gives the full variable domain: DVKVTQSSRYLVKRTGEKVFLECVQDMDHENMFWYRQDPGLGLRLIYFSYDVKMKEKGDIPEGYSVSREKKERFSLILESASTNQTSMYLCASSSTRTGAYSNQPQHFGDGTRLSIL.

In this sample, this clone turned up a few times. The CDR3 DNA reads as TGCGCCAGCAGCCAAACACTGACAGGGGGTTATGGCTACACCTTC. This gives the protein CASSQTLTGGYGYTF. The chain employs TRBV4-1 and TRBJ1-2, with 9 bases matching TRBD1. The CDR3 totals 15 residues. Trimming removed 2 bases from V and 5 bases from J; junction bases left unmatched: 6. Germline V gene sequence: CDR1 MGHRA, CDR2 YSYEKL.

This sequence joins TRBV28 and TRBJ2-4; D is unclear. The CDR3 has 16 residues. The V gene's germline CDR1 is MDHEN and CDR2 SYDVKM. Trimming took off 4 bases at V and 0 bases at J, with 13 bases between the two ends. The CDR3 here is CASSYGPYSAKNIQYF. The CDR3, as DNA: TGTGCCAGCAGTTATGGTCCCTACTCAGCCAAAAACATTCAGTACTTC.

The gene calls are TRBV2 and TRBJ1-5; possible D gene TRBD1, 5 bases. The CDR3 contains 14 residues. Germline V gives CDR1 SNHLY, CDR2 FYNNEI. V lost 1 base and J lost 7, with 11 bases in between. The CDR3 DNA reads TGTGCCAGCAGTGAAGTGGTCAGGGTCCAGCCCCAGCATTTT. Amino acid sequence: CASSEVVRVQPQHF.

The rearrangement links TRBV5-1 to TRBJ1-2; TRBD1 aligns across 9 bases. V lost 4 bases, J lost 5 bases, and 3 bases stayed unmatched. Germline assignment: CDR1 SGHRS and CDR2 YFSETQ. CDR3 length equals 13 residues. The CDR3 coding sequence is TGCGCCAGCAGCAAAGACAGGGGGTATGGCTACACCTTC. Protein sequence: CASSKDRGYGYTF.